This is a list of T cell receptor beta chains from one sample in a study of T cell responses to AZD1222 COVID-19 vaccine. Method: immunoSEQ multiplex PCR; TCRdb's copy keeps in-frame clones and lacks some. The sample shows roughly 96,000 clones, 85% to 90% of them seen only once. The source material was peripheral blood, sampled on day 0 of AZD1222 vaccination. These receptor sequences come from an adult in good health. CDR3s include the opening cysteine and the closing phenylalanine or tryptophan. A D gene is named only where the DNA matches it firmly. Rows give clone size only sometimes, using once, few, many, or a class for an expanded clone.

J	V	D	size	DNA	CDR3
TRBJ2-3	TRBV20-1	NA	NA	TGCAGTGCTGGCAACACAGATACGCAGTATTTT	CSAGNTDTQYF
TRBJ2-7	TRBV6-5	TRBD2	once	TGTGCCAGCAGTTACTCATCGGCGGGAGGGCCGTACGAGCAGTACTTC	CASSYSSAGGPYEQYF
TRBJ1-5	TRBV7-7	NA	NA	TGTGCTAGCAGCCGGATACCTCCGACAGGCTGCAATCAGCCCCAGCATTTT	CASSRIPPTGCNQPQHF
TRBJ2-3	TRBV7-2	TRBD2	NA	TGTGCCAGCAGCCCCCTCGCGGGGGGACTGTCTTACACAGATACGCAGTATTTT	CASSPLAGGLSYTDTQYF
TRBJ1-1	TRBV7-9	NA	once	TGTGCCAGCAGCCGTGACATAAGGAAGAACACTGAAGCTTTCTTT	CASSRDIRKNTEAFF
TRBJ1-1	TRBV7-9	NA	once	TGTGCCAGCAGCCTCAATTTAGGGAGCGCTGAAGCTTTCTTT	CASSLNLGSAEAFF
TRBJ2-7	TRBV6-2/TRBV6-3	NA	NA	TGTGCCAGCAGTTACGACAGAGCCTACGAGCAGTACTTC	CASSYDRAYEQYF
TRBJ1-2	TRBV6-4	NA	NA	TGTGCCAGCAGTGACTTTGCGGGGGGCTACACCTTC	CASSDFAGGYTF
TRBJ1-6	TRBV7-8	TRBD1	NA	TGTGCCAGCAGCTTAGGGGAGGGGGCTTATAATTCACCCCTCCACTTT	CASSLGEGAYNSPLHF
TRBJ2-7	TRBV6-5	NA	NA	TGTGCCAGCAGTCAAACAGGTAGCTCCTACGAGCAGTACTTC	CASSQTGSSYEQYF
TRBJ2-1	TRBV11-3	TRBD1	once	TGTGCCAGCAGCTCCCGCGGGACAGGGTTCTACAATGAGCAGTTCTTC	CASSSRGTGFYNEQFF
TRBJ2-2	TRBV29-1	NA	NA	TGCAGCGTTGAAATGCGTAGTCCGAACACCGGGGAGCTGTTTTTT	CSVEMRSPNTGELFF
TRBJ2-1	TRBV5-4	TRBD2	NA	TGTGCCAGCAGAAGGACTAGCGGGAAGTCCTACAATGAGCAGTTCTTC	CASRRTSGKSYNEQFF
TRBJ2-7	TRBV11-2	TRBD1	NA	TGTGCCAGTTCGGGGACAGCGTCCTACGAGCAGTACTTC	CASSGTASYEQYF
TRBJ2-7	TRBV5-4	NA	once	TGTGCCAGCAGCTCCTTGGAGGGGGGCTACGAGCAGTACTTC	CASSSLEGGYEQYF
TRBJ2-1	TRBV6-2/TRBV6-3	TRBD2	NA	TGTGCCAGCAGTTCGGGACTAGAATACGAGCAGTTCTTC	CASSSGLEYEQFF
TRBJ2-6	TRBV21-1	NA	NA	TGTGCCAGCAGCTCCCGGGCCGGGGCCAACGTCCTGACTTTC	CASSSRAGANVLTF
TRBJ2-2	TRBV12-3/TRBV12-4	TRBD1	NA	TGTGCCGCCGGGACAGGGGGCTCCGGGGAGCTGTTTTTT	CAAGTGGSGELFF
TRBJ2-7	TRBV11-1	NA	NA	TGTGCCAGCAGCTTATCGAACAGGGTTGGCGAGCAGTACTTC	CASSLSNRVGEQYF
TRBJ1-1	TRBV7-2	NA	few	TGTGCCAGCAGCTTATTGGCCCTACAGGGTGCGGCTTTCTTT	CASSLLALQGAAFF
TRBJ2-3	TRBV7-9	NA	NA	TGTGCCAGCAGCTTAGTGCGGGCTGAGGGTACGCAGTATTTT	CASSLVRAEGTQYF
TRBJ1-5	TRBV2	NA	NA	TGTGCCAGCAGCGAGGGGGGAAACCAGCATTTT	CASSEGGNQHF
TRBJ2-2	TRBV27	TRBD1	NA	TGTGCCAGCAGTTCCCAGGGGGTCGGGGAGCTGTTTTTT	CASSSQGVGELFF
TRBJ2-7	TRBV28	TRBD2	NA	TGTGCCAGCAGCCCCCGGGGGGTTTTGTTCTACGAGCAGTACTTC	CASSPRGVLFYEQYF
TRBJ2-1	TRBV19	NA	NA	TGTGCCAGTAGTAGAGGCAAGCACAAGAGCTCCTACAATGAGCAGTTCTTC	CASSRGKHKSSYNEQFF
TRBJ1-4	TRBV28	NA	NA	TGTGCCAGCAGTAAAGTTGGCTTTCGAGAAAAACTGTTTTTT	CASSKVGFREKLFF
TRBJ2-1	TRBV6-6	NA	NA	TGTGCCAGCAGGGGTGGGTTGGGCAATGAGCAGTTCTTC	CASRGGLGNEQFF
TRBJ1-1	TRBV28	NA	NA	TGTGCCAGCAGTTTACCGGTTGGGATGAACACTGAAGCTTTCTTT	CASSLPVGMNTEAFF
TRBJ2-7	TRBV18	NA	once	TGTGCCAGCTCACTGTCATATCACTACGAGCAGTACTTC	CASSLSYHYEQYF
TRBJ2-7	TRBV7-2	NA	NA	TGTGCCAGCAGCTTAGAAAAGTCCTACGAGCAGTACTTC	CASSLEKSYEQYF
TRBJ2-4	TRBV6-5	TRBD2	NA	TGTGCCAGCAAAGAGCTAGCGGGCTCCAGGGGCATTCAGTACTTC	CASKELAGSRGIQYF
TRBJ1-1	TRBV18	NA	NA	TGTGCCAGCTCACCCTGGTACAGAGAGAACACTGAAGCTTTCTTT	CASSPWYRENTEAFF
TRBJ2-7	TRBV6-5	NA	NA	TGTGCCAGCAGTTACTACGACGAGCAGTACTTC	CASSYYDEQYF
TRBJ1-5	TRBV13	NA	NA	TGTGCCAGCAGCTTCCGTGTTGGGGGTGTAGGCAATCAGCCCCAGCATTTT	CASSFRVGGVGNQPQHF
TRBJ1-6	TRBV24-1	NA	once	TGTGCCACCAGTGATAGCAGGGGAAGCGGGGATTCACCCCTCCACTTT	CATSDSRGSGDSPLHF
TRBJ2-7	TRBV6-6	NA	NA	TGTGCCAGCAGTTGGCCCCAAGGGGGAGAAAGGTTCGAGCAGTACTTC	CASSWPQGGERFEQYF